The 3 T cell receptor beta chains below were found in one sample sequenced in a study of blood T cell repertoires in COVID-19. This table comes from immunoSEQ multiplex PCR, and its TCRdb copy is limited to in-frame clones, with some not included. The sample has 150,000 to 200,000 clones, around 84% seen once. The source material was peripheral blood. These receptors were collected from a woman older than 75 with acute or convalescent COVID-19.

V usage is TRBV3-1 (or the pseudogene TRBV3-2) and J usage is TRBJ2-2; D might be TRBD2 (6 bases). V was cut by 0 bases and J by 7 bases, with 15 bases left in between. Germline V gene sequence: CDR1 LGHDT, CDR2 YNNKEL (reference sequence). CDR3 size: 16 residues. CDR3: CASSQDLAGRGGELFF. Here the CDR3 DNA reads TGTGCCAGCAGCCAAGATCTCGCGGGGCGTGGCGGGGAGCTGTTTTTT.

Only one count was recorded for this clone. The V and J genes are TRBV19 and TRBJ2-7; TRBD1 is a possible D gene (5 bases). The CDR3 totals 14 residues. Germline V gene lookup returns CDR1 LNHDA and CDR2 SQIVND (reference sequence). Trimming shortened V by 6 bases and J by 3 bases, and 15 bases separated the two germline ends. The CDR3, as DNA: TGTGCCAGTAGAGAGGCAGGGATGAGCTACGAGCAGTACTTC. It encodes CASREAGMSYEQYF.

The chain recombines TRBV5-1 with TRBJ2-2; TRBD1 matches at 11 bases. The germline V gene has CDR1 SGHRS and CDR2 YFSETQ. The V gene end was trimmed by 6 bases and the J gene end by 6 bases; junction bases not matched to a gene: 7. The CDR3 extends over 15 amino acids. In DNA form, the CDR3 reads TGCGCCAGCACCGGACAGGGGGCTAGGGCCGGGGAGCTGTTTTTT. This translates into CASTGQGARAGELFF.